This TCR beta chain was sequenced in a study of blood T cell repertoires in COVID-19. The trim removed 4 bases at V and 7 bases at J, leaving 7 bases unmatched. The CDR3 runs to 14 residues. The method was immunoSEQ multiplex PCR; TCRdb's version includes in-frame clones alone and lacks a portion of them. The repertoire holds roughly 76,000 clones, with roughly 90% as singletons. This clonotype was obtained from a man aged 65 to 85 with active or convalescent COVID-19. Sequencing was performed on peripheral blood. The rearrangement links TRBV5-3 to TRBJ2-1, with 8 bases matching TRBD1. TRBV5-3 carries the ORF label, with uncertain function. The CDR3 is CARSIGDRKNEQFF. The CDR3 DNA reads TGTGCCAGAAGCATCGGGGACAGGAAAAATGAGCAGTTCTTC.